Listed here are 20 T cell receptor beta chains from one sample, sequenced in a study of cytomegalovirus exposure and HLA in healthy donors. PCR involved 60 Vbeta and 13 Jbeta primers. The repertoire was sequenced with immunoSEQ multiplex PCR; TCRdb's copy has only in-frame clones and lacks some. The sample includes roughly 140,000 clones, 75% to 85% seen only once; the top ten take just under 6.5%. The sample consisted of PBMCs. The source is a man aged 50 to 60 in good health and CMV-seropositive.

The V and J genes are TRBV7-3 and TRBJ2-5, with unresolved D. V lost 1 base to trimming and J lost 4 bases, with 16 bases between them. The CDR3 is made up of 16 amino acids. In germline, CDR1 is SGHTA, CDR2 FQGTGA. CDR3: CASSLIHTVIRETQYF. Here the CDR3 DNA reads TGTGCCAGCAGCTTAATCCACACAGTTATCCGAGAGACCCAGTACTTC.

The CDR3 sequence is CASKRTSGPYEQYF. The CDR3, as DNA: TGTGCCAGCAAAAGGACTAGCGGGCCCTACGAGCAGTACTTC. The chain recombines TRBV2 with TRBJ2-7, with 11 nucleotides matching TRBD2. CDR1 and CDR2 (germline): SNHLY, FYNNEI. V shed 7 bases and J 2 bases; nucleotides not matched to a gene: 4. This CDR3 has 14 residues.

The genes are TRBV27 and TRBJ2-1; TRBD2 aligns across 11 bases. The CDR3 extends over 16 amino acids. With V trimmed by 11 bases and J by 5 bases, 14 bases remained unmatched. Germline lookup yields CDR1 MNHEY and CDR2 SMNVEV (reference sequence). The CDR3 region has the DNA TGTGCCGGTCCGGGGCAGACTAGCGGGACCCACAATGAGCAGTTCTTC. Translating it yields CAGPGQTSGTHNEQFF.

As regards this clone: Mismatch with germline at one junction end may stem from a read error. The chain combines TRBV5-1 with TRBJ1-3; the D gene is possibly TRBD1 (6 bases). Germline V CDR1 and CDR2: SGHRS, YFSETQ. This CDR3 region has 14 residues. CDR3 in amino acids: CASSSGASGNTIYF. DNA for the CDR3: TGCGCCAGCAGCTCAGGGGCCTCTGGGAACACCATATATTTT.

The gene calls are TRBV4-1 and TRBJ2-1; D possibly corresponds to TRBD2 (6 bases). The V gene lost 3 bases and the J gene lost 2 bases, with 14 bases spanning the gap. Per the germline V gene, CDR1 is MGHRA and CDR2 is YSYEKL. The CDR3 has 16 residues. This CDR3 reads CASSQEGLAAYNEQFF. Written as DNA, the CDR3 is TGCGCCAGCAGCCAGGAGGGGCTAGCCGCCTACAATGAGCAGTTCTTC.

V and J are TRBV20-1 and TRBJ2-1; 7 bases line up with TRBD2. The CDR3 is 11 residues long. The trim removed 5 bases at V and 11 bases at J, leaving 6 bases unmatched. Germline CDR1 and CDR2: DFQATT and SNEGSKA (reference sequence). The CDR3 here is CSAETGTKQFF. CDR3 in DNA: TGCAGTGCTGAAACCGGGACTAAGCAGTTCTTC.

The CDR3 is CASSANTATGIYEQYF. In nucleotides, the CDR3 is TGTGCCAGCAGCGCCAATACGGCCACAGGCATCTACGAGCAGTACTTC. This sequence joins TRBV9 and TRBJ2-7; D is possibly TRBD1 (5 bases). The CDR3 totals 16 residues. CDR1 and CDR2 from the germline V gene are SGDLS and YYNGEE. The V end was cut by 3 bases, the J end by 3 bases, with 19 bases between. Together with reference TRBV9 and TRBJ2-7, the CDR3 gives the full variable domain: DSGVTQTPKHLITATGQRVTLRCSPRSGDLSVYWYQQSLDQGLQFLIQYYNGEERAKGNILERFSAQQFPDLHSELNLSSLELGDSALYFCASSANTATGIYEQYFGPGTRLTVT.

The chain employs TRBV6-5 and TRBJ2-5; 14 bases are a match to TRBD2. CDR3 length equals 14 residues. CDR1 and CDR2 (germline): MNHEY, SVGAGI. Trimming took 6 bases from V and 6 from J; bases not matched to a gene: 3. The CDR3 DNA reads TGTGCCAGCAGGGGACTAGCGGGAGTAAAGACCCAGTACTTC. Translating gives CASRGLAGVKTQYF.

The chain has TRBV5-1 and TRBJ2-3; 12 bases are shared with TRBD2. Germline V CDR1 and CDR2: SGHRS, YFSETQ. This CDR3 has 15 amino acids. Trimming took 2 bases from V and 5 from J; bases not matched to a gene: 3. As DNA, the CDR3 is TGCGCCAGCAGCTTTCTAGCGGGAGGGGGAGATACGCAGTATTTT. Its translation is CASSFLAGGGDTQYF.

The chain employs TRBV7-9 and TRBJ2-1; 9 bases align to TRBD2. This CDR3 has 18 amino acids. The germline CDR1 and CDR2 sequences are SEHNR and FQNEAQ (reference sequence). V lost 0 bases and J lost 8; bases outside the gene matches: 14. CDR3 region: CASSLAGIAGAPGYEQFF. In DNA form, the CDR3 reads TGTGCCAGCAGCTTAGCGGGTATAGCGGGAGCACCAGGCTATGAGCAGTTCTTC.

The rearrangement joins TRBV2 to TRBJ2-5; 12 bases are shared with TRBD2. Per germline, CDR1 SNHLY and CDR2 FYNNEI. The CDR3 has 15 residues. V lost 5 bases, J lost 2 bases, and 3 bases stayed unmatched. The CDR3 region is CASSRGLAGQETQYF. The CDR3 DNA reads TGTGCCAGCAGTAGAGGACTAGCGGGACAAGAGACCCAGTACTTC.

The chain combines TRBV28 with TRBJ2-7; 7 bases match TRBD1. This CDR3 is 16 amino acids long. J gave up 7 bases and V 4 bases, and 16 bases lay outside the gene matches. Looked up from germline, CDR1 is MDHEN and CDR2 is SYDVKM. CDR3 sequence: CASSSRQGKTLREQYF. The CDR3 region has the DNA TGTGCCAGCAGTTCCCGACAGGGTAAGACCCTTAGGGAGCAGTACTTC.

This clone showed up just once. This sequence joins TRBV2 and TRBJ1-2; 9 bases are a match to TRBD1. CDR1 is SNHLY and CDR2 is FYNNEI in the germline V gene. V shed 8 bases and J 8 bases; nucleotides not matched to a gene: 12. The CDR3 is made up of 14 amino acids. For the CDR3, the DNA is TGTGCCAGCCGAAGGACAGGGGAATCGGAGGGCTACACCTTC. This translates into CASRRTGESEGYTF.

J is TRBJ1-2 and V is TRBV6-4; D might be TRBD1 (6 bases). This CDR3 is 14 amino acids long. CDR1 MRHNA and CDR2 SNTAGT come from the germline V gene. The V and J ends lost 2 bases and 7 bases respectively, with 14 bases between them. CDR3 loop: CASSDGGGAGGYTF. CDR3 DNA sequence: TGTGCCAGCAGTGACGGTGGGGGCGCGGGTGGCTACACCTTC.

The chain has TRBV5-1 and TRBJ2-1; maybe TRBD1 (5 bases). CDR1 is SGHRS, CDR2 YFSETQ, per germline. The CDR3 has 14 residues. The V end was cut by 0 bases, the J end by 10 bases, with 14 bases between. The CDR3 region has the DNA TGCGCCAGCAGCTTGGTGACAGCTACAAACGAGCAGTTCTTC. This gives the protein CASSLVTATNEQFF.

The gene calls are TRBV5-1 and TRBJ2-5, with D possibly TRBD2 on 6 matching bases. V was pared by 2 bases and J by 1 base, with 9 bases between. Germline V gene sequence: CDR1 SGHRS, CDR2 YFSETQ. CDR3 length: 14 amino acids. CDR3: CASSLTGSQETQYF. The CDR3 nucleotides are TGCGCCAGCAGCTTAACCGGGAGCCAAGAGACCCAGTACTTC.

The chain couples TRBV5-1 to TRBJ2-1; TRBD2 aligns across 9 bases. This CDR3 is built from 14 residues. Unmatched junction bases numbered 4, after V lost 3 bases and J lost 6 bases. Germline V gene data show CDR1 as SGHRS and CDR2 as YFSETQ. CDR3 in amino acids: CASSWGTSPNEQFF. The DNA of the CDR3 is TGCGCCAGCAGCTGGGGGACTAGCCCCAATGAGCAGTTCTTC.

V gene TRBV2 combines with J gene TRBJ2-7; the match to TRBD2 covers 11 bases. Germline values: CDR1 SNHLY, CDR2 FYNNEI. Germline trimming cut 3 bases from V and 4 bases from J; bases unmatched to any gene: 11. This CDR3 spans 17 amino acids. The CDR3 is CASSDWGSGRAGYEQYF. The DNA of the CDR3 is TGTGCCAGCAGTGATTGGGGTAGCGGGAGGGCCGGGTACGAGCAGTACTTC.

V gene TRBV19 combines with J gene TRBJ2-4, with 11 bases matching TRBD1. Trimming cost V 6 bases and J 6 bases; bases outside gene matches: 4. The germline V gene has CDR1 LNHDA and CDR2 SQIVND (reference sequence). CDR3 length: 14 residues. CDR3 amino acids: CASRGTGGGNIQYF. CDR3 DNA: TGTGCCAGTAGAGGGACAGGGGGTGGAAACATTCAGTACTTC.

This clone was observed once. The chain employs TRBV28 and TRBJ2-7; TRBD1 is a possible D gene (6 bases). The V gene lost 5 bases and the J gene lost 4 bases, with 9 bases spanning the gap. The CDR3 extends over 12 amino acids. Germline V lookup: CDR1 MDHEN, CDR2 SYDVKM. CDR3 sequence (DNA): TGTGCCAGCAGTAACAGGGTTTACGAGCAGTACTTC. Its translation: CASSNRVYEQYF.